This is a list of T cell receptor beta chains from one sample in a study of blood T cell repertoires in COVID-19. The assay was immunoSEQ multiplex PCR, and TCRdb's table has in-frame clones only and misses some. The sample holds 250,000 to 350,000 clones, approximately 90% seen once. The specimen was peripheral blood. The receptors here all came from a woman between 50 and 59 years old with COVID-19, enrolled during active disease. CDR3s include the opening cysteine and the closing phenylalanine or tryptophan. D genes are given only for firm matches. Expanded clones are given a class, and other clones once, few, many or no size at all.

clone size	V gene	J gene	D gene	CDR3 DNA	CDR3 protein
-	TRBV18	TRBJ1-2	-	TGTGCCAGCTCACCGACCGACAGCTATGGCTACACCTTC	CASSPTDSYGYTF
-	TRBV18	TRBJ1-1	-	TGTGCCAGCTCCCCTAACCGTAACGCTGAAGCTTTCTTT	CASSPNRNAEAFF
-	TRBV24-1	TRBJ2-5	TRBD1	TGTGCCACCAGTGACAGGGGGCTGGCCGGAGAGACCCAGTACTTC	CATSDRGLAGETQYF
-	TRBV3-1/TRBV3-2	TRBJ2-3	TRBD2	TGTGCCAGCAGCCAAGATATAATAGCGGGAGTCCCGGCACAAGCGTATTTT	CASSQDIIAGVPAQAYF
-	TRBV5-4	TRBJ1-3	-	TGTGCCAGCAGGGCATACTCTGGAAACACCATATATTTT	CASRAYSGNTIYF
-	TRBV25-1	TRBJ2-5	TRBD2	TGTGCCAGCAGTGCTGGACTAGCGGGAGGGATGGAGACCCAGTACTTC	CASSAGLAGGMETQYF
-	TRBV4-1	TRBJ1-1	-	TGCGCCAGCAGCCAAGCACAGATCTCGAACACTGAAGCTTTCTTT	CASSQAQISNTEAFF
-	TRBV4-1	TRBJ1-2	TRBD1	TGCGCCAGCAGCCAAGACGGACAGGGGGCAAACTATGGCTACACCTTC	CASSQDGQGANYGYTF
-	TRBV4-2	TRBJ2-3	TRBD2	TGTGCCAGCAGCCAATGGCTAGCGGGAGACACAGATACGCAGTATTTT	CASSQWLAGDTDTQYF
-	TRBV5-1	TRBJ1-1	TRBD1	TGCGCCAGCACGGCCCCAGACAGGGCGGGCACTGAAGCTTTCTTT	CASTAPDRAGTEAFF
once	TRBV7-2	TRBJ2-3	TRBD2	TGTGCCAGCAGCTCCCGGACTAGCGGGGGCACAGATACGCAGTATTTT	CASSSRTSGGTDTQYF
-	TRBV7-9	TRBJ2-7	TRBD1	TGTGCCAGCAGCACTTGGACAGGGGCCAATGCCTACGAGCAGTACTTC	CASSTWTGANAYEQYF
-	TRBV7-9	TRBJ1-2	-	TGTGCCAGCAGCCCGATGACAGGAGGCTACACCTTC	CASSPMTGGYTF
-	TRBV4-3	TRBJ2-7	-	TGCGCCAGCAGCCAAGATTTTTATGAGCGGGAGTACTTC	CASSQDFYEREYF
-	TRBV29-1	TRBJ2-5	TRBD2	TGCAGCGTTGTCTGGCTAGCGGGAGTGGAGACCCAGTACTTC	CSVVWLAGVETQYF
-	TRBV5-6	TRBJ1-1	-	TGTGCCAGCAGCTTGCGGAGGGAATTGGCTTTCTTT	CASSLRRELAFF
-	TRBV5-1	TRBJ1-1	TRBD1	TGCGCCAGCAGCTTGGGACAGGGGTTCACTGAAGCTTTCTTT	CASSLGQGFTEAFF
-	TRBV7-3	TRBJ1-1	TRBD1	TGTGCCAGCAGCTTAGACAGGGGGTACGCTGAAGCTTTCTTT	CASSLDRGYAEAFF
-	TRBV7-4	TRBJ2-1	TRBD2	TGTGCCAGCAGCTTTGAGGGGAGGGATGAGCAGTTCTTC	CASSFEGRDEQFF
-	TRBV5-5	TRBJ1-5	-	TGTGCCAGCAGCCCCGGTGGAGGGGTGAGCAATCAGCCCCAGCATTTT	CASSPGGGVSNQPQHF
-	TRBV7-9	TRBJ1-2	TRBD1	TGTGCCAGCAGCTTAGAGCCAGGACAGGGGGCCTCTAACTATGGCTACACCTTC	CASSLEPGQGASNYGYTF
-	TRBV7-9	TRBJ2-7	-	TGTGCCAGCAGCGTAGGTGGGGCGGTGGGAAACCAGTACTTC	CASSVGGAVGNQYF
-	TRBV4-3	TRBJ1-6	TRBD1	TGCGCCAGCAGCCGGGAGCGACAGGGGTTCAATTCACCCCTCCACTTT	CASSRERQGFNSPLHF
-	TRBV5-1	TRBJ1-3	-	TGCGCCAGCAGCTTGGGACAGCTTGTGAACACCATATATTTT	CASSLGQLVNTIYF
-	TRBV9	TRBJ1-3	TRBD1	TGTGCCAGCAGCGTAGGCGACAGGGGGACTGGAAACACCATATATTTT	CASSVGDRGTGNTIYF
-	TRBV11-2	TRBJ2-7	-	TGTGCCAGCAGCTTTGTTACTAGCAGGTACGAGCAGTACTTC	CASSFVTSRYEQYF
-	TRBV18	TRBJ1-5	TRBD1	TGTGCCAGCTCACAACAGGACAGGAGCAATCAGCCCCAGCATTTT	CASSQQDRSNQPQHF
-	TRBV6-5	TRBJ1-6	-	TGTGCCAGCAGTCTGGACAGTACGAATTCACCCCTCCACTTT	CASSLDSTNSPLHF
-	TRBV5-1	TRBJ2-5	TRBD2	TGCGCCAGCAGCCCGGGGACTAGCAGCCAAGAGACCCAGTACTTC	CASSPGTSSQETQYF
-	TRBV9	TRBJ2-5	-	TGTGCCAGCAGCTCGTACAGCCAGGGGTTAAGGGAGACCCAGTACTTC	CASSSYSQGLRETQYF
-	TRBV11-3	TRBJ2-3	-	TGTGCCAGCAGCTTAGGAAGTAGCGGGACAGGGTTAGATACGCAGTATTTT	CASSLGSSGTGLDTQYF
-	TRBV6-2/TRBV6-3	TRBJ1-5	TRBD1	TGTGCCAGCAGCCCCGGGACAGGGGCTGGTAGCAATCAGCCCCAGCATTTT	CASSPGTGAGSNQPQHF
-	TRBV19	TRBJ2-3	TRBD2	TGTGCCACAAACCCGGGACTAGCGGGACTATCCACAGATACGCAGTATTTT	CATNPGLAGLSTDTQYF
-	TRBV10-3	TRBJ2-7	TRBD2	TGTGCCATCAGTGAGAGAGGACTAGTTCAACCCTACGAGCAGTACTTC	CAISERGLVQPYEQYF
-	TRBV4-3	TRBJ2-7	TRBD2	TGCGCCAGCAGCCAAGCTGGCGGGAGAGGTGGGTCCTACGAGCAGTACTTC	CASSQAGGRGGSYEQYF
-	TRBV30	TRBJ1-4	-	TGTGCCTGGAGTTTCGATGAAAAACTGTTTTTT	CAWSFDEKLFF
-	TRBV11-3	TRBJ1-4	TRBD1	TGTGCCAGCAGCCGGACCGCAGGGGACAGTCGCGAAAAACTGTTTTTT	CASSRTAGDSREKLFF
-	TRBV7-6	TRBJ2-7	TRBD2	TGTGCCAGCAGCTTAGAAGCGGGAGGGTCCTACGAGCAGTACTTC	CASSLEAGGSYEQYF
-	TRBV7-6	TRBJ2-3	TRBD2	TGTGCCAGCAGCTTAGAATTTAGCGGGGCCAGCACAGATACGCAGTATTTT	CASSLEFSGASTDTQYF
-	TRBV7-2	TRBJ2-1	TRBD2	TGTGCCAGCAGCTTAGATTTAGCGGGAGGGCCGGGGGCTGCTGAGCAGTTCTTC	CASSLDLAGGPGAAEQFF
-	TRBV10-3	TRBJ1-4	TRBD1	TGTGCCACAGGGGGTAACAATGAAAAACTGTTTTTT	CATGGNNEKLFF
-	TRBV12-3/TRBV12-4	TRBJ2-5	TRBD2	TGTGCCAGCAAGGCGGGAGGGGCAGAGACCCAGTACTTC	CASKAGGAETQYF
-	TRBV4-1	TRBJ1-1	-	TGCGCCAGCAGCCCAGGAAAGTTTTTCGGCCGGACGGGGGACACTGAAGCTTTCTTT	CASSPGKFFGRTGDTEAFF
-	TRBV11-3	TRBJ2-1	-	TGTGCCAGCAGCTTAGATAACAATGAGCAGTTCTTC	CASSLDNNEQFF
-	TRBV4-1	TRBJ1-1	TRBD1	TGCGCCAGCAGCCCAGGGGGCCGCGGCACTGAAGCTTTCTTT	CASSPGGRGTEAFF
-	TRBV18	TRBJ1-1	TRBD1	TGTGCCAGCTCATCCCGGGACAGGGGGGGCCAGAACACTGAAGCTTTCTTT	CASSSRDRGGQNTEAFF
-	TRBV30	TRBJ2-1	TRBD1	TGTGCCTGGAGTGCCCAGGGACAGGGTAGCAATGAGCAGTTCTTC	CAWSAQGQGSNEQFF